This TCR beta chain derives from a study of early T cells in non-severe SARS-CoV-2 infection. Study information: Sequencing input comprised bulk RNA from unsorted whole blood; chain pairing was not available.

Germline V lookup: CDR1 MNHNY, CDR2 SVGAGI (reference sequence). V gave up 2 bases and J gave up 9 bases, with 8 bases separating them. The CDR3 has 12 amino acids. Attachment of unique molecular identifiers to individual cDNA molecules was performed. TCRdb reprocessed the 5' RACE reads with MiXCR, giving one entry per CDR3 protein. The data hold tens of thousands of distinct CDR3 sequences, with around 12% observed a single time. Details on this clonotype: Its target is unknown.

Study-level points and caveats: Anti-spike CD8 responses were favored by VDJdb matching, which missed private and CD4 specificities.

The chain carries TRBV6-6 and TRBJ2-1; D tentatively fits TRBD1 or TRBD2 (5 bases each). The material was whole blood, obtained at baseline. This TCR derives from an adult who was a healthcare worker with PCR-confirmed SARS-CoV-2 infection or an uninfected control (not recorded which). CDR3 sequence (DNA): TGTGCCAGCAGTTACGGGGGTGCTGAGCAGTTCTTC. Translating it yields CASSYGGAEQFF.